This T cell receptor (beta chain) was recorded in a study of blood T cell repertoires in COVID-19. Looking at the study overall: COVID-19 samples from acute and convalescent phases originated in the United States, Italy and Spain.

Per germline, CDR1 SQVTM and CDR2 ANQGSEA. There are 15 residues in the CDR3. All enrollees were about 18 to 90 years old and from around 25 US areas. Participant-given clinical history determined each cohort assignment. Recovered Cohort 3 donors showed two negative PCRs, clearance, or symptom resolution. Profiled with immunoSEQ multiplex PCR; TCRdb holds only in-frame clones, not every one. The sample includes 150,000 to 250,000 clones, roughly 90% of them seen just once. Concerning this clone itself: At one end, the junction sequence differs from germline, possibly due to a read error.

Sequences were obtained from PBMCs or T cells enriched from blood (not recorded which). The clonotype was recovered from a woman in her 30s who had recovered from COVID-19. The chain employs TRBV29-1 and TRBJ2-1, with a weak D call TRBD2 (6 bases). The CDR3 sequence is CSVEDGREKDNEQFF. DNA for the CDR3: TGCAGCGTCGAAGACGGACGGGAGAAGGACAATGAGCAGTTCTTC.